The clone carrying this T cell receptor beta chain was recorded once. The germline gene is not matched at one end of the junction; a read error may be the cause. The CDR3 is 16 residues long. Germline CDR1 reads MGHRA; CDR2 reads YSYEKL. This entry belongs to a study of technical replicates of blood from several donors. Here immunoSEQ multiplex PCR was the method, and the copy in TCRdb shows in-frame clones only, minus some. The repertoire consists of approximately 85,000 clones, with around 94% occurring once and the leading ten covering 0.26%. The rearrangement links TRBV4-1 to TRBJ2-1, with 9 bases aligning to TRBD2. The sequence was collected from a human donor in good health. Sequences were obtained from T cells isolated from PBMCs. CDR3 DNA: TGCGCCAGCAGACAAGGAGCGGGAGGCTCCTACAATGAGCAGTTCTTC. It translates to CASRQGAGGSYNEQFF.